Listed here is a single TCR beta chain. Antigen specificity is unknown. These data are taken from a study of regulatory T cells in long-lasting Graves disease. Study results and caveats: In persistent patients, shared public clonotypes (around 2,600) outnumbered those in new patients (approximately 940). Segments TRBV28, TRBJ1-2 and TRBJ2-5 showed preferential usage in persistent disease.

This CDR3 has 19 residues. Trimming at V came to 3 bases and at J to 0 bases, leaving 16 bases not matched to a gene. The germline V gene encodes CDR1 LGHDT and CDR2 YNNKEL (reference sequence). Libraries of TCR beta came from iRepertoire HTBI primers plus Arm-PCR of CDR3 regions. TCRdb independently ran MiXCR on the multiplex PCR reads; one entry per CDR3 protein. Found here are 400,000 to 600,000 distinct CDR3 sequences, about a fifth of them singletons; the top ten hold about 7%. Time point here: persistent/refractory GD, antithyroid drugs over 5 years with positive TRAb. PBMC-derived RNA was used for the TCR library.

The V call is TRBV3-1, the J call TRBJ1-2, with 7 positions matching TRBD1. The TCR sequence derives from a female donor with Graves disease. The material sequenced was peripheral blood mononuclear cells (PBMCs), taken when the disease was refractory, from a patient treated with antithyroid drugs. The CDR3 DNA reads as TGTGCCAGCAGCCAGGCTCCCTGGGAGGGGGCAACGGCTAACTATGGCTACACCTTC. Its translation: CASSQAPWEGATANYGYTF.